Following are 30 T cell receptor beta chains from one sample sequenced in a study of blood T cell repertoires in COVID-19. Repertoires were generated with immunoSEQ multiplex PCR, while TCRdb's copy carries only in-frame clones and drops some. The table records some 150,000 clones, around 80% of them present only once. The sample comprised peripheral blood. These receptors came from a woman aged 45-59 years in a cohort sampled during active or convalescent COVID-19.

The chain couples TRBV7-3 to TRBJ2-3, with D hard to call. The ends were cut back, 1 base at V and 14 bases at J, with 13 bases in the middle. This CDR3 has 12 amino acids. From germline, CDR1 is SGHTA and CDR2 FQGTGA. As DNA, the CDR3 is TGTGCCAGCAGCTTAAATTTTGGTAGCTTGTATTTT. Encoded protein: CASSLNFGSLYF.

The gene calls are TRBV7-8 and TRBJ1-2; TRBD1 is a possible D gene (5 bases). CDR1 and CDR2 from the germline V gene are SGHVS and FQNEAQ. Deletions cut 0 bases from V and 3 bases from J, with 11 bases between. This CDR3 contains 15 residues. DNA of the CDR3: TGTGCCAGCAGCTTAGCGGTCCGGGGGGACTATGGCTACACCTTC. It specifies CASSLAVRGDYGYTF.

The chain has TRBV5-1 and TRBJ2-7, with TRBD2 matching 12 bases. The CDR3 length is 17 residues. Germline values: CDR1 SGHRS, CDR2 YFSETQ. Trimming at V came to 4 bases and at J to 0 bases, leaving 8 bases not matched to a gene. The CDR3 DNA follows: TGCGCCAGCAGCCTGACTAGCGGGGGTGCTACCTCCTACGAGCAGTACTTC. Protein: CASSLTSGGATSYEQYF.

In this sample, this clone turned up a few times. This chain joins TRBV4-1 and TRBJ2-1; the match to TRBD2 covers 8 bases. Per the germline V gene, CDR1 is MGHRA and CDR2 is YSYEKL. The CDR3 extends over 15 amino acids. The trim removed 0 bases at V and 9 bases at J, leaving 7 bases unmatched. The CDR3 spells CASSQDPGLGGEQFF. The CDR3, as DNA: TGCGCCAGCAGCCAAGATCCGGGACTAGGAGGTGAGCAGTTCTTC.

The chain couples TRBV15 to TRBJ2-3; D is perhaps TRBD2 (6 bases). The germline V gene has CDR1 LNHNV and CDR2 YYDKDF (reference sequence). The CDR3 has 16 amino acids. Trimming removed 6 bases at V and 0 bases at J, with 16 bases between. The CDR3 protein is CATRDYRGRSTDTQYF. The CDR3 DNA sequence: TGTGCCACCAGGGACTACCGCGGTAGGAGCACAGATACGCAGTATTTT.

This sequence joins TRBV7-9 and TRBJ1-5; no reliable D call. The ends were cut back, 5 bases at V and 0 bases at J, with 5 bases in the middle. Germline values: CDR1 SEHNR, CDR2 FQNEAQ (reference sequence). The CDR3 consists of 13 residues. The DNA for the CDR3 is TGTGCCAGCAGCGAGCTTAGCAATCAGCCCCAGCATTTT. Residues: CASSELSNQPQHF.

V and J are TRBV9 and TRBJ1-1; tentatively, D is TRBD1 (5 bases). The CDR3 covers 15 residues. V was trimmed by 0 bases and J by 4 bases, leaving 13 bases between them. CDR1 is SGDLS, CDR2 YYNGEE, per germline. The CDR3 region has the DNA TGTGCCAGCAGCGTAGTTGTTTGGGGCAGCACTGAAGCTTTCTTT. Its translation: CASSVVVWGSTEAFF.

The gene calls are TRBV19 and TRBJ1-4, with 9 bases lining up with TRBD1. Looked up from germline, CDR1 is LNHDA and CDR2 is SQIVND (reference sequence). The CDR3 sequence is 15 residues long. The V segment lost 3 bases and the J segment 7 bases; nucleotides outside the gene matches: 6. CDR3 in amino acids: CASSIRRTGVEKLFF. DNA for the CDR3: TGTGCCAGTAGTATCAGGAGGACAGGGGTTGAAAAACTGTTTTTT. The full variable domain, in which reference TRBV19 and TRBJ1-4 provide the parts outside the CDR3, is DGGITQSPKYLFRKEGQNVTLSCEQNLNHDAMYWYRQDPGQGLRLIYYSQIVNDFQKGDIAEGYSVSREKKESFPLTVTSAQKNPTAFYLCASSIRRTGVEKLFFGSGTQLSVL.

This clone was observed a few times. The chain uses TRBV3-1 (or the pseudogene TRBV3-2) and TRBJ1-2, with a possible D match to TRBD1 (6 bases). CDR3 size: 15 residues. Trimming pared 3 bases from V and 4 bases from J, leaving 15 bases between. CDR1 is LGHDT, CDR2 YNNKEL, per germline (reference sequence). CDR3 nucleotides: TGTGCCAGCAGCCACACGGACAGTTCTTCCTATGGCTACACCTTC. This translates into CASSHTDSSSYGYTF.

The chain employs TRBV29-1 and TRBJ2-5, with D perhaps matching TRBD1 (6 bases). V was clipped by 6 bases and J by 5 bases, with 16 bases between them. The CDR3 is 13 residues long. CDR1 is SQVTM and CDR2 is ANQGSEA in the germline V gene. The CDR3 is CSVRSGAGETQYF. The CDR3 nucleotides are TGCAGCGTCCGGTCAGGGGCTGGTGAGACCCAGTACTTC.

The chain couples TRBV6-5 to TRBJ2-5, with TRBD2 matching over 10 bases. CDR3 length equals 15 residues. With V trimmed by 6 bases and J by 3 bases, 7 bases remained unmatched. Germline-derived CDR1 and CDR2 are MNHEY and SVGAGI. CDR3 sequence reads: CASRSLAGEKETQYF. The CDR3, as DNA: TGTGCCAGCAGGAGTCTAGCGGGGGAGAAAGAGACCCAGTACTTC.

The rearrangement joins TRBV7-9 to TRBJ1-2; TRBD1 is a possible D gene (5 bases). CDR3 length equals 13 residues. The V gene's germline CDR1 is SEHNR and CDR2 FQNEAQ (reference sequence). Trimming stripped 3 bases from V and 5 bases from J, with 10 bases between. The chain's CDR3 is CASSFAGYYGYTF. CDR3 coding DNA: TGTGCCAGCAGCTTCGCAGGGTATTATGGCTACACCTTC.

V gene TRBV6-2 or TRBV6-3 combines with J gene TRBJ1-6; the match to TRBD1 covers 8 bases. Germline V CDR1 and CDR2: MNHEY, SVGEGT. J gave up 6 bases and V 5 bases, and 6 bases lay outside the gene matches. This CDR3 comprises 15 residues. The chain's CDR3 is CASSTLTGVNSPLHF. In DNA, the CDR3 is TGTGCCAGCAGTACCCTGACAGGGGTTAATTCACCCCTCCACTTT.

This chain links TRBV30 with TRBJ2-2, with D maybe TRBD1 (6 bases). V lost 1 base and J lost 5, with 14 bases in between. The CDR3 has 15 residues. Germline V gene sequence: CDR1 GTSNPN, CDR2 SVGIG (reference sequence). This chain's CDR3 is CAWSEEGQETGELFF. The CDR3 DNA reads TGTGCCTGGAGTGAAGAGGGACAAGAAACCGGGGAGCTGTTTTTT.

The J gene is TRBJ1-4, the V gene TRBV18; D is undetermined. This CDR3 contains 15 residues. Trimming pared 0 bases from V and 0 bases from J, leaving 5 bases between. Germline CDR1 is KGHSH and CDR2 is LQKENI. CDR3 residues: CASSPPSSTNEKLFF. The CDR3 nucleotides read TGTGCCAGCTCACCACCATCATCAACTAATGAAAAACTGTTTTTT.

This clone showed up just once. The V gene is TRBV10-2, the J gene TRBJ2-7; TRBD1 aligns across 10 bases. Unmatched junction bases numbered 13, after V lost 5 bases and J lost 6 bases. Germline-derived CDR1 and CDR2 are WSHSY and SAAADI. The CDR3 has 16 amino acids. The CDR3 nucleotides read TGCGCCAGCAGTCACGGGGGACGGACAGGGGGTTTCGAGCAGTACTTC. Its protein is CASSHGGRTGGFEQYF.

The CDR3, as DNA: TGTGCCAGCAGCCAAACCGGGACAGCCTATGGCTACACCTTC. Its protein product is CASSQTGTAYGYTF. The gene calls are TRBV3-1 (or the pseudogene TRBV3-2) and TRBJ1-2, with TRBD1 identical over 7 bases. Losses at the gene ends were 2 bases for V and 4 bases for J; bases not matched to a gene: 4. Germline V gene data show CDR1 as LGHDT and CDR2 as YNNKEL (reference sequence). The CDR3 is made up of 14 amino acids.

This clone was counted a few times. This chain joins TRBV3-1 (or the pseudogene TRBV3-2) and TRBJ2-7; possible D gene TRBD2, 6 bases. V was trimmed by 1 base and J by 10 bases, leaving 23 bases between them. Germline CDR1 and CDR2: LGHDT and YNNKEL (reference sequence). CDR3 length equals 16 residues. DNA of the CDR3: TGTGCCAGCAGCCAAGGTCAGGGAGGTCTCAAGGATCGACAGTACTTC. Its translation: CASSQGQGGLKDRQYF.

V usage is TRBV4-3 and J usage is TRBJ2-3; possibly TRBD2 for D (6 bases). Germline-derived CDR1 and CDR2 are LGHNA and YSLEER. The CDR3 sequence is 19 residues long. Trimming took off 0 bases at V and 0 bases at J, with 19 bases between the two ends. This CDR3 is CASSQDIQVRGRSTDTQYF. The CDR3 DNA follows: TGCGCCAGCAGCCAAGATATTCAGGTTCGGGGGAGGAGCACAGATACGCAGTATTTT.

This rearrangement joins TRBV30 to TRBJ1-1, with D perhaps matching TRBD1 (6 bases). With 4 bases removed from V and 8 bases from J, the gap between germline ends came to 20 bases. Looked up from germline, CDR1 is GTSNPN and CDR2 is SVGIG (reference sequence). The CDR3 extends over 14 amino acids. The DNA of the CDR3 is TGTGCCTGGAATCAGGGGCCGCCTGGAGACGAAGCTTTCTTT. Encoded protein: CAWNQGPPGDEAFF.

This clone has just one count. The chain joins TRBV4-1 to TRBJ2-1; D is ambiguous. The V gene's germline CDR1 is MGHRA and CDR2 YSYEKL. Trimming shortened V by 4 bases and J by 7 bases, and 14 bases separated the two germline ends. The CDR3 covers 14 residues. The CDR3 is CASSLTDPRNEQFF. CDR3 sequence (DNA): TGCGCCAGCAGCCTAACTGACCCTAGAAATGAGCAGTTCTTC.

This rearrangement joins TRBV5-1 to TRBJ2-1; the match to TRBD2 covers 11 bases. V was clipped by 0 bases and J by 7 bases; unmatched bases: 12. The CDR3 covers 18 residues. Germline-derived CDR1 and CDR2 are SGHRS and YFSETQ. CDR3 in DNA: TGCGCCAGCAGCTTGGAGGGCCCTCTAGCGGGGGGACGGAATGAGCAGTTCTTC. As protein: CASSLEGPLAGGRNEQFF.

The chain combines TRBV25-1 with TRBJ2-3, with D possibly TRBD2 on 5 matching bases. The CDR3 runs to 15 residues. Germline lookup yields CDR1 MGHDK and CDR2 SYGVNS. Trimming stripped 5 bases from V and 0 bases from J, with 12 bases between. The CDR3 sequence: CASSPRATSTDTQYF. CDR3 in DNA: TGTGCCAGCAGTCCGCGGGCGACGAGCACAGATACGCAGTATTTT.

The V gene is TRBV7-2, the J gene TRBJ2-3; D might be TRBD2 (5 bases). The germline V and J ends were trimmed by 3 bases and 5 bases, with 15 bases remaining between them. CDR1 and CDR2 from the germline V gene are SGHTA and FQGNSA. The length of the CDR3 is 15 residues. The CDR3 bases are TGTGCCAGCAGCTTGGCGCTAGCTTGGGGAGATACGCAGTATTTT. Amino acids: CASSLALAWGDTQYF.

A remark on this clone: This specimen includes other DNA sequences encoding the same CDR3. The chain couples TRBV5-1 to TRBJ1-1, with TRBD1 identical over 8 bases. The CDR3 contains 14 residues. CDR1 and CDR2 (germline): SGHRS, YFSETQ. V lost 2 bases, J lost 5 bases, and 5 bases stayed unmatched. CDR3 residues: CASSFQGAGTEAFF. In DNA form, the CDR3 reads TGCGCCAGCAGCTTCCAGGGGGCTGGTACTGAAGCTTTCTTT.

The chain couples TRBV7-2 to TRBJ1-1; D may be TRBD1 (5 bases). CDR1 and CDR2 from the germline V gene are SGHTA and FQGNSA. Trimming removed 7 bases at V and 0 bases at J, with 12 bases between. This CDR3 has 14 residues. CDR3 bases: TGTGCCAGCAAGCAGGACACCGTGAACACTGAAGCTTTCTTT. Its translation is CASKQDTVNTEAFF.

In its sample, this clone was seen a few times. V usage is TRBV4-2 and J usage is TRBJ2-5; 8 nucleotides match TRBD2. This CDR3 spans 15 amino acids. V shed 3 bases, J shed 5 bases, and the junction held 8 bases outside the gene matches. CDR1 LGHNA and CDR2 YNFKEQ come from the germline V gene. The CDR3 nucleotides read TGTGCCAGCAGCCAGCCGAGCGGGGGTGGCGAGACCCAGTACTTC. The encoded protein is CASSQPSGGGETQYF.

V is TRBV30 and J is TRBJ1-6; no clear D gene. CDR3 size: 12 residues. Trimming removed 2 bases from V and 11 bases from J, with 10 bases in between. Germline V gene sequence: CDR1 GTSNPN, CDR2 SVGIG (reference sequence). This CDR3 reads CAWSSGNPPLHF. CDR3 nucleotides: TGTGCCTGGAGTTCGGGGAATCCACCCCTCCACTTT.

There are a few counts of this clone. This chain uses TRBV12-5 with TRBJ1-1; D perhaps matches TRBD1 (6 bases). The germline gives CDR1 LGHNT, CDR2 FRNRAP. This CDR3 has 16 residues. V was trimmed by 6 bases and J by 1 base, leaving 18 bases between them. This CDR3 reads CASGQTGTFTNTEAFF. The CDR3 nucleotides read TGTGCTAGTGGCCAAACCGGGACATTCACGAACACTGAAGCTTTCTTT.

The rearrangement uses TRBV3-1 (or the pseudogene TRBV3-2) and TRBJ1-3; TRBD1 agrees at 7 bases. J was trimmed by 9 bases and V by 4 bases; bases with no gene match: 9. There are 14 residues in the CDR3. Looked up from germline, CDR1 is LGHDT and CDR2 is YNNKEL (reference sequence). The CDR3 here is CASSRDRESSTIYF. The CDR3 region has the DNA TGTGCCAGCAGCCGTGACAGGGAGAGTTCCACCATATATTTT.